The rows below give T cell receptor beta chains drawn from one sample of a study of post-analysis software for immune sequencing data. TCRdb recomputed calls from the PCR reads with MiXCR, one row per CDR3 protein. The repertoire includes 700,000 to 800,000 distinct CDR3 sequences, roughly 30% of them detected once, and 0.56% sits in the top ten. Sequenced sample: blood. The receptors were gathered from a girl aged 10 to 17 with multiple sclerosis. The CDR3 runs from the conserved cysteine through the conserved F or W. D genes are given only for firm matches. Not all rows give a size; the values are once, few, many and, for expanded clones, a class.

V,size,D,J,CDR3,DNA
TRBV19,few,.,TRBJ2-1,CASSTGYNEQFF,TGTGCCAGTAGTACAGGTTACAATGAGCAGTTCTTC
TRBV27,few,.,TRBJ2-1,CASSFSGSRGNEQFF,TGTGCCAGCAGTTTTTCCGGGAGTAGGGGCAATGAGCAGTTCTTC
TRBV24-1,.,TRBD2,TRBJ2-1,CATSDPGLAGCEQFF,TGTGCCACCAGTGACCCGGGACTAGCGGGGTGTGAGCAGTTCTTC
TRBV29-1,.,.,TRBJ2-3,CSVGRTGITRDTQYF,TGCAGCGTGGGTAGAACAGGGATCACCAGGGATACGCAGTATTTT
TRBV14,few,.,TRBJ2-7,CASSQVKAGEQYF,TGTGCCAGCAGCCAAGTTAAGGCGGGAGAGCAGTACTTC
TRBV12-3/TRBV12-4,.,.,TRBJ1-1,CASSFHGIGANTEAFF,TGTGCCAGCAGTTTTCATGGGATAGGGGCGAACACTGAAGCTTTCTTT
TRBV3-1,few,.,TRBJ2-7,CASSVTPTYEQYF,TGTGCCAGCAGCGTCACTCCAACTTACGAGCAGTACTTC
TRBV5-1,.,TRBD2,TRBJ2-7,CASSFGLAGAHEQYF,TGCGCCAGCAGCTTTGGGCTAGCGGGAGCCCACGAGCAGTACTTC
TRBV20-1,.,.,TRBJ2-1,CSASRGEQFF,TGCAGTGCTAGCCGGGGTGAGCAGTTCTTC
TRBV7-2,few,.,TRBJ1-2,CASSLPSAQASGGYTF,TGTGCCAGCAGCTTACCGTCGGCGCAGGCCTCGGGCGGCTACACCTTC
TRBV5-1,once,.,TRBJ2-7,CASSQSDLRDEQYF,TGCGCCAGCAGCCAGTCGGACCTCCGAGACGAGCAGTACTTC
TRBV25-1,few,.,TRBJ2-1,CASSESVVGPYNEQFF,TGTGCCAGCAGTGAATCGGTAGTTGGTCCTTACAATGAGCAGTTCTTC
TRBV7-2,many,TRBD1,TRBJ2-3,CASSPRDRVTDTQYF,TGCGCCAGCAGCCCCCGGGACAGGGTCACAGATACGCAGTATTTT
TRBV20-1,.,.,TRBJ2-7,CSANRDTPTYEQYF,TGCAGTGCTAACCGGGACACCCCAACCTACGAGCAGTACTTC
TRBV29-1,.,.,TRBJ2-5,CSGRRELQEAQYF,TGCAGCGGCCGGAGGGAGCTCCAAGAGGCCCAGTACTTC